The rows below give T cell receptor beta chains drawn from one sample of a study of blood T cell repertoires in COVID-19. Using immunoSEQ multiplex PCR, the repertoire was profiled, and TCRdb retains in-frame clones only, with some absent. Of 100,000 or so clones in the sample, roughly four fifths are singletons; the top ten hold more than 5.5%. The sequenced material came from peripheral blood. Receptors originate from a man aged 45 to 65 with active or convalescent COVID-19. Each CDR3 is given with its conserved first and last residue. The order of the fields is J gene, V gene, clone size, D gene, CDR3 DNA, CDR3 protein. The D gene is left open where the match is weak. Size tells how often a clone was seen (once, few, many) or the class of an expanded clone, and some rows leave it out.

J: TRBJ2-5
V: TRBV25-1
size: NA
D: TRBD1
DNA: TGTGCCAGCAGTGACCGAGGACAGGGGAGTGGGGAGACCCAGTACTTC
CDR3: CASSDRGQGSGETQYF

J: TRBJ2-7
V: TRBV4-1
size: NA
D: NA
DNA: TGCGCCAGCAGCCAAGGGACAAGCGGGCCCTCCTACGAGCAGTACTTC
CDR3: CASSQGTSGPSYEQYF

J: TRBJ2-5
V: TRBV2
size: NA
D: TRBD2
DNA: TGTGCCAGCAGGGGACTAGCGTCGTACCAAGAGACCCAGTACTTC
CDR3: CASRGLASYQETQYF

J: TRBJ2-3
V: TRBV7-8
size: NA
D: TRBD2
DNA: TGTGCCAGCAGCATCCGGTCTAGCGGGGGGCCAGATACGCAGTATTTT
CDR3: CASSIRSSGGPDTQYF

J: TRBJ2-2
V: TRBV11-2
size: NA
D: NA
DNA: TGTGCCAGCAGTCCTGCAGGGGCATACGGGGAGCTGTTTTTT
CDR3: CASSPAGAYGELFF

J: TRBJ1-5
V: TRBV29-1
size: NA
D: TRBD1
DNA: TGCAGCGTTCTCGGACAGGGGGGGAACAATCAGCCCCAGCATTTT
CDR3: CSVLGQGGNNQPQHF

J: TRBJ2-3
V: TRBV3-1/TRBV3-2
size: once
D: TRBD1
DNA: TGTGCCAGCAGCCAGGTTTCGACAGGGGGCTTCACAGATACGCAGTATTTT
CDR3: CASSQVSTGGFTDTQYF

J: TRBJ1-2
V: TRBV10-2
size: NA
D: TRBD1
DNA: TGCGCCAGCAGTGAGTTCGGGACAGGGCATGGCTACACCTTC
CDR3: CASSEFGTGHGYTF

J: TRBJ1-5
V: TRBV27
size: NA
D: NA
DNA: TGTGCCAGCAGTTTATGGACTAATCAGCCCCAGCATTTT
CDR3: CASSLWTNQPQHF

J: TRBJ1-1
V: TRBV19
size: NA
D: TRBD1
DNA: TGTGCCAGTAGTAGACAGGGAAGCACTGAAGCTTTCTTT
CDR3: CASSRQGSTEAFF

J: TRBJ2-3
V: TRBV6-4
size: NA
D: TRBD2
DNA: TGTGCCAGCAGTAAGCGGGGGGGCGGTAGGGATACGCAGTATTTT
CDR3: CASSKRGGGRDTQYF

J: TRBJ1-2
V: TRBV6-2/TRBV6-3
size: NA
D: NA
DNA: TGTGCCAGCAGCTCCCGAGCGGGGCCGTCCTATGGCTACACCTTC
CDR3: CASSSRAGPSYGYTF

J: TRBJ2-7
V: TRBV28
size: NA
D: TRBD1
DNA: TGTGCCAGCACCGGACAGGCCTACGAGCAGTACTTC
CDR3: CASTGQAYEQYF

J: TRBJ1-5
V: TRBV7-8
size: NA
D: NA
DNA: TGTGCCAGCAGTTCCCAGGGCGGGGGTAGCAATCAGCCCCAGCATTTT
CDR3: CASSSQGGGSNQPQHF

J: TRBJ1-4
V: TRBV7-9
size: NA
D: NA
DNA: TGTGCCAGCAGCACCGGACAGCTTTATGAAAAACTGTTTTTT
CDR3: CASSTGQLYEKLFF

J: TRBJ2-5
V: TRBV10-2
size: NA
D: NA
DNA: TGCGCCAGCAGTCTACAGCGGCAAGAGACCCAGTACTTC
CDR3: CASSLQRQETQYF

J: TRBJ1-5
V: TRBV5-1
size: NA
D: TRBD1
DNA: TGCGCCAGCAGCACAGGACAGGGCGGCAATCAGCCCCAGCATTTT
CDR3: CASSTGQGGNQPQHF

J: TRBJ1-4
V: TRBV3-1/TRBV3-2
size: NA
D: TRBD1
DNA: TGTGCCAGCAGCCGGGACAGGAATGAAAAACTGTTTTTT
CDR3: CASSRDRNEKLFF

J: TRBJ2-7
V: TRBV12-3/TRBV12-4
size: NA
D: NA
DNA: TGTGCCAGCAGTCCCGCCTACGAGCAGTACTTC
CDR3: CASSPAYEQYF

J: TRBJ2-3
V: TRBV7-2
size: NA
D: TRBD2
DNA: TGTGCCAGCAGCCCTACTAGCGGGGGGCAGTATACGCAGTATTTT
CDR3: CASSPTSGGQYTQYF

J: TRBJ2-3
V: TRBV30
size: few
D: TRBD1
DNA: TGTGCCTGGAGTTCTCAGGGGGTAGGGGCAGATACGCAGTATTTT
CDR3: CAWSSQGVGADTQYF

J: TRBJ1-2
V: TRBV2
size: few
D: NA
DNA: TGTGCCAGCAGTGGAGGTTATGGCTACACCTTC
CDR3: CASSGGYGYTF

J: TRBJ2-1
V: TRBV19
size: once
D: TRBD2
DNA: TGTGCCAGTAGTATGTTGTCGTCGACTAGCGGGGGGGACAATGAGCAGTTCTTC
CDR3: CASSMLSSTSGGDNEQFF

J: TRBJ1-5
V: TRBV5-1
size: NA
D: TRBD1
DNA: TGCGCCAGCAGCTTGGAGGGACAGAGCAATCAGCCCCAGCATTTT
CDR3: CASSLEGQSNQPQHF

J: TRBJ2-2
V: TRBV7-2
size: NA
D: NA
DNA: TGTGCCAGCAGGCGCCGAGAGAGCACCGGGGAGCTGTTTTTT
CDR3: CASRRRESTGELFF

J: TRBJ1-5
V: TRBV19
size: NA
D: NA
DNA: TGTGCCAGTAGTATCGACAGATATAGCAATCAGCCCCAGCATTTT
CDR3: CASSIDRYSNQPQHF

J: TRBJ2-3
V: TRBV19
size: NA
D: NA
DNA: TGTGCCAGTAGTATAGATCTCGTGTCAGGGCATCCCACAGATACGCAGTATTTT
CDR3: CASSIDLVSGHPTDTQYF

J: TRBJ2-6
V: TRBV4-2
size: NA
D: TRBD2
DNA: TGTGCCAGCAGCCAAGATCAGGAACGGGGGGGCCTGGTTGGGGCCAACGTCCTGACTTTC
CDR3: CASSQDQERGGLVGANVLTF

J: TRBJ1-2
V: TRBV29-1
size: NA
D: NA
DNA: TGCAGCGTTGAAGCTTATGGCTACACCTTC
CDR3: CSVEAYGYTF

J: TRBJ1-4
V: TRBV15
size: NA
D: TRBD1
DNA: TGTGCCACCAGCAGGGTGACAGGGGGAAGTAATGAAAAACTGTTTTTT
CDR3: CATSRVTGGSNEKLFF